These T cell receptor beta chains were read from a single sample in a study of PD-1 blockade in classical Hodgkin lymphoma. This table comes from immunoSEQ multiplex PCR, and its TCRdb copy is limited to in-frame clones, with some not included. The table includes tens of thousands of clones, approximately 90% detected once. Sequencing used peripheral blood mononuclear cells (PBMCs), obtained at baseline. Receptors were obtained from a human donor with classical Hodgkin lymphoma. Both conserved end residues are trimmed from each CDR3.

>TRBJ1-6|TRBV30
AWNRDKSPLH
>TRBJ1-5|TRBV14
ASSLQGQPQH
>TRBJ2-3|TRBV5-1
ASSLGRSTDTQY
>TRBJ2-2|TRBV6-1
ASTERLRLAGTGELF
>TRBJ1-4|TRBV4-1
ASSQTMGEKLF
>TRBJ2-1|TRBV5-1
ASSLGPPAQGNEQF
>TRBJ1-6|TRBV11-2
ASSLLGSNSPLH
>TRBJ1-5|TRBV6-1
ASSAPGANQPQH
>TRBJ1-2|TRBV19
ASSIGGNYGYT
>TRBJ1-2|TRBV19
ASSIAPSQGYT
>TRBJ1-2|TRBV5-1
ASSLRGDPLLNYGYT
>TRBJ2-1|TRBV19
ASSIRARVGEQF
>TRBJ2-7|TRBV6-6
ASTPRTFPYEQY
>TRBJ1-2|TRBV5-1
ASSLAGDIANYGYT
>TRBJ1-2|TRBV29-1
SVPGDGWVGYT
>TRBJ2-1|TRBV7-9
ASSLVSGGAYNEQF
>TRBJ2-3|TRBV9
ASSPRGGGPFTDTQY